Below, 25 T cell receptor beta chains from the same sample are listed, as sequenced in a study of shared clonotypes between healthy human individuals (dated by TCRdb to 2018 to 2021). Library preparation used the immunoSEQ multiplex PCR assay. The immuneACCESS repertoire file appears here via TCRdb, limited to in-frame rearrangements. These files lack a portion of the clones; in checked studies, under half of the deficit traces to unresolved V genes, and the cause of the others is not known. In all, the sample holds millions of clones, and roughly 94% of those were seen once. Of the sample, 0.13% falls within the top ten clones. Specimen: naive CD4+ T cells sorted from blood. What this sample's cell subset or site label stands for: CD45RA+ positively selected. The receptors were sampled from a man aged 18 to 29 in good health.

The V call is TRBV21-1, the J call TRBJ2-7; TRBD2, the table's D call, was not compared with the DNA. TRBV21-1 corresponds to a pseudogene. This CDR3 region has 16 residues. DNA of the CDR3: TGTGCCAGCAGCAGAGGACTCCTCGGGTTGTCCTACGAGCAGTACTTC. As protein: CASSRGLLGLSYEQYF.

The CDR3 here is CASSLNTITGGYTF. The CDR3, as DNA: TGTGCCAGCAGTTTAAACACCATCACCGGAGGCTACACCTTC. This sequence joins TRBV27 and TRBJ1-2; D unresolved. The CDR3 runs 14 residues. CDR1 is MNHEY, CDR2 SMNVEV, per germline (reference sequence). V was clipped by 2 bases and J by 8 bases, with 15 bases between them.

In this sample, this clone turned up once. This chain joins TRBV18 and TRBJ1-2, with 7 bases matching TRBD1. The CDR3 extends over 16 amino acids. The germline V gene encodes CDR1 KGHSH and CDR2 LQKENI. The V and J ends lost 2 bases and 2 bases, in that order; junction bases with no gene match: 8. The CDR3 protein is CASSPSTTGINYGYTF. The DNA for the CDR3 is TGTGCCAGCTCACCATCTACGACAGGGATCAACTATGGCTACACCTTC.

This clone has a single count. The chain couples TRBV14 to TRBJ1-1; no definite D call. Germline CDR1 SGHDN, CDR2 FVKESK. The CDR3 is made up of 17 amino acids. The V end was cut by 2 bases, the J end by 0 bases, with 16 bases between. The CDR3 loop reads CASSQLEGRKMNTEAFF. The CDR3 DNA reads TGTGCCAGCAGCCAATTGGAAGGACGGAAGATGAACACTGAAGCTTTCTTT.

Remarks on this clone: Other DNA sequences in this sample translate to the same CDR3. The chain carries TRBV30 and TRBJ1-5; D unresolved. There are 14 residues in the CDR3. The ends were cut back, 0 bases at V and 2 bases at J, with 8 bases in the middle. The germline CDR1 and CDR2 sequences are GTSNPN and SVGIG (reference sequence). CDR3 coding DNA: TGTGCCTGGAGTGTCTGGGGAGGCAATCAGCCCCAGCATTTT. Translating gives CAWSVWGGNQPQHF. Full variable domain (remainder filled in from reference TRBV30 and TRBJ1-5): SQTIHQWPATLVQPVGSPLSLECTVEGTSNPNLYWYRQAAGRGLQLLFYSVGIGQISSEVPQNLSASRPQDRQFILSSKKLLLSDSGFYLCAWSVWGGNQPQHFGDGTRLSIL.

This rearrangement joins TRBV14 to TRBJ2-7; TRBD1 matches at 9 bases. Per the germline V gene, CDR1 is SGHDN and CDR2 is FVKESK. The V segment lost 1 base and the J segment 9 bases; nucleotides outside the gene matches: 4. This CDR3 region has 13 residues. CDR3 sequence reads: CASSQGTGVGQYF. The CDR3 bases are TGTGCCAGCAGCCAAGGGACAGGGGTCGGGCAGTACTTC.

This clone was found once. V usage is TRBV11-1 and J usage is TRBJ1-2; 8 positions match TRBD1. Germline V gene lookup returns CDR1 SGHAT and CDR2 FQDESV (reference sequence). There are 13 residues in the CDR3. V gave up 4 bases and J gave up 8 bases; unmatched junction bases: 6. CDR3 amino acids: CASSSDREVGYTF. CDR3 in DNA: TGTGCCAGCAGCTCGGACAGGGAGGTGGGCTACACCTTC. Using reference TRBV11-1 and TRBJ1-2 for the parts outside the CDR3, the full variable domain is EAEVAQSPRYKITEKSQAVAFWCDPISGHATLYWYRQILGQGPELLVQFQDESVVDDSQLPKDRFSAERLKGVDSTLKIQPAELGDSAMYLCASSSDREVGYTFGSGTRLTVV.

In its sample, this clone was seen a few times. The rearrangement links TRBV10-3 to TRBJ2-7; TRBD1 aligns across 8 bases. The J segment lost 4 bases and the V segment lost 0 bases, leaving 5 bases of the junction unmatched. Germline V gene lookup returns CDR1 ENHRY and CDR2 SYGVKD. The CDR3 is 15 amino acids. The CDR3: CAISESTGGRYEQYF. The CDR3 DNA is TGTGCCATCAGTGAGTCAACAGGGGGTAGGTACGAGCAGTACTTC.

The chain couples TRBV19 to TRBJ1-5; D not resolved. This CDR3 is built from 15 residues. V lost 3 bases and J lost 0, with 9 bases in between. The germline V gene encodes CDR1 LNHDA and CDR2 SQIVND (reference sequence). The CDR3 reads CASSIGRPSNQPQHF. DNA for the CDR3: TGTGCCAGTAGTATTGGCAGGCCTAGCAATCAGCCCCAGCATTTT.

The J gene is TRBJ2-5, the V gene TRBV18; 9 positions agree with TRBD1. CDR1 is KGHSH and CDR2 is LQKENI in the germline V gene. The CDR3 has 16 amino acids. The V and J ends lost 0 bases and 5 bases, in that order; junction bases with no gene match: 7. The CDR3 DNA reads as TGTGCCAGCTCACCACCCGGGACAGGGAGTTGGGAGACCCAGTACTTC. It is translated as CASSPPGTGSWETQYF.

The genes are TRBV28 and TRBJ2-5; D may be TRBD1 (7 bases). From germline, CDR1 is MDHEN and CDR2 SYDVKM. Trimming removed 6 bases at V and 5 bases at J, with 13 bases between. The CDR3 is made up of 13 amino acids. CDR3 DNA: TGTGCCAGCAGGAGCAGGGGGAGGGAGACCCAGTACTTC. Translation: CASRSRGRETQYF.

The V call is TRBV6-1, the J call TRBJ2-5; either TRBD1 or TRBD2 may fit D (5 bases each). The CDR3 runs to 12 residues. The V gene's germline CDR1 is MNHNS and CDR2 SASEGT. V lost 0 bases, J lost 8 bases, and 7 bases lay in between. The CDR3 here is CASSEAGVTQYF. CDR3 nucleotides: TGTGCCAGCAGTGAAGCGGGGGTAACCCAGTACTTC.

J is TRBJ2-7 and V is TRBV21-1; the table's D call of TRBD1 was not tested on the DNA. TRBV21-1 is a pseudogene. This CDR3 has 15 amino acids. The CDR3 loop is CASSQDPDRGGEQYF. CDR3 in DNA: TGTGCCAGCAGCCAAGATCCCGACAGGGGGGGCGAGCAGTACTTC.

The CDR3 loop reads CASSGRSGTSDSQFF. The CDR3, as DNA: TGTGCCAGCAGTGGACGATCCGGGACTAGCGATTCGCAGTTCTTC. The V gene is TRBV9, the J gene TRBJ2-1, with 10 positions matching TRBD2. The V and J ends lost 5 bases and 12 bases, in that order; junction bases with no gene match: 14. The germline gives CDR1 SGDLS, CDR2 YYNGEE. The CDR3 runs to 15 residues.

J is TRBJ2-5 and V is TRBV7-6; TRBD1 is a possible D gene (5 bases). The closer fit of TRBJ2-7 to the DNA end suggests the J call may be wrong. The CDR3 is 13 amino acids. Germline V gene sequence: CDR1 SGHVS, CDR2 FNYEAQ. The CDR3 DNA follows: TGTGCCAGCAGCTTCTCCAGGGACTACGAGCAGTACTTC. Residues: CASSFSRDYEQYF.

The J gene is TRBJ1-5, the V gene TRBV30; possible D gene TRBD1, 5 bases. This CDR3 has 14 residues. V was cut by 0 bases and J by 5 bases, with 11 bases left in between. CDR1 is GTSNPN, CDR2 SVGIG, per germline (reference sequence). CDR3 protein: CAWSVSGTYQPQHF. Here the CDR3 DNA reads TGTGCCTGGAGTGTATCAGGGACCTATCAGCCCCAGCATTTT.

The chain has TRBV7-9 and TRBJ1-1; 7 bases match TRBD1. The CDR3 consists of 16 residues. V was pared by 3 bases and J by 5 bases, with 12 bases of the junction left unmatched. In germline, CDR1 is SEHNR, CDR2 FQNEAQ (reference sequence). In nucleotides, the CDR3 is TGTGCCAGCAGCTTGGGCTTACAGGGGAGAAAGACTGAAGCTTTCTTT. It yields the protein CASSLGLQGRKTEAFF. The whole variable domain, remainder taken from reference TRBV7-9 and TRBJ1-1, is DTGVSQNPRHKITKRGQNVTFRCDPISEHNRLYWYRQTLGQGPEFLTYFQNEAQLEKSRLLSDRFSAERPKGSFSTLEIQRTEQGDSAMYLCASSLGLQGRKTEAFFGQGTRLTVV.

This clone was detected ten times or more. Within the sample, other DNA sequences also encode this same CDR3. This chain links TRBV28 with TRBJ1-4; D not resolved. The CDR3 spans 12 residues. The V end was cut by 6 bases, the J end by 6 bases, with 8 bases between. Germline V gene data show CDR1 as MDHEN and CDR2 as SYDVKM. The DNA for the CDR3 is TGTGCCAGCAGAAAGAGTTATGAAAAACTGTTTTTT. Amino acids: CASRKSYEKLFF.

The CDR3 DNA reads as TGTGCCAGTAGTATAGCCACGGACAGAACTAACTATGGCTACACCTTC. Residues: CASSIATDRTNYGYTF. The chain employs TRBV19 and TRBJ1-2, with D maybe TRBD1 (6 bases). Trimming pared 1 base from V and 0 bases from J, leaving 12 bases between. This CDR3 has 16 amino acids. Germline CDR1 LNHDA, CDR2 SQIVND (reference sequence). Together with reference TRBV19 and TRBJ1-2, the CDR3 gives the full variable domain: DGGITQSPKYLFRKEGQNVTLSCEQNLNHDAMYWYRQDPGQGLRLIYYSQIVNDFQKGDIAEGYSVSREKKESFPLTVTSAQKNPTAFYLCASSIATDRTNYGYTFGSGTRLTVV.

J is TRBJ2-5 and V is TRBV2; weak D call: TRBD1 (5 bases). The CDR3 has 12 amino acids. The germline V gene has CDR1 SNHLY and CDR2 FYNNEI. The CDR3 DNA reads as TGTGCGAATCGACAGACGGGAGAGACCCAGTACTTC. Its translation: CANRQTGETQYF. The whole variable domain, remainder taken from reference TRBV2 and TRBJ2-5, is EPEVTQTPSHQVTQMGQEVILRCVPISNHLYFYWYRQILGQKVEFLVSFYNNEISEKSEIFDDQFSVERPDGSNFTLKIRSTKLEDSAMYFCANRQTGETQYFGPGTRLLVL.

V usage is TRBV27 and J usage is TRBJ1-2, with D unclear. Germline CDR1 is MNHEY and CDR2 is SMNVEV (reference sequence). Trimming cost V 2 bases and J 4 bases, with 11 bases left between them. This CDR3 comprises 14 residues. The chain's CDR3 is CASSLNPGFYGYTF. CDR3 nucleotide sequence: TGTGCCAGCAGTTTAAACCCAGGTTTCTATGGCTACACCTTC.

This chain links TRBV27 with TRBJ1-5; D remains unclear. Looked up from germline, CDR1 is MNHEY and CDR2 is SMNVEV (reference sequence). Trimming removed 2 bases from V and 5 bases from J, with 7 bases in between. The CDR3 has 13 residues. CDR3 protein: CASSLQGHQPQHF. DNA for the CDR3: TGTGCCAGCAGTTTACAAGGTCATCAGCCCCAGCATTTT.

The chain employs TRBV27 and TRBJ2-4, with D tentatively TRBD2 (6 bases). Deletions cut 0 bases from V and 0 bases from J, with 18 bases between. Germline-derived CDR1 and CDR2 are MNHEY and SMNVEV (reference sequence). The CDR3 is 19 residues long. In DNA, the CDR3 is TGTGCCAGCAGTTTATCTTCCGGTGGGGGGAGTTCAGCCAAAAACATTCAGTACTTC. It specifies CASSLSSGGGSSAKNIQYF.

CDR3 DNA: TGTGCCTGGCTGTCCGGGACTAGCGGGAGGGCCGCAGATACGCAGTATTTT. It yields the protein CAWLSGTSGRAADTQYF. The rearrangement joins TRBV30 to TRBJ2-3; 16 positions agree with TRBD2. CDR1 and CDR2 from the germline V gene are GTSNPN and SVGIG (reference sequence). CDR3 length equals 17 residues. V lost 5 bases and J lost 4; bases outside the gene matches: 9.

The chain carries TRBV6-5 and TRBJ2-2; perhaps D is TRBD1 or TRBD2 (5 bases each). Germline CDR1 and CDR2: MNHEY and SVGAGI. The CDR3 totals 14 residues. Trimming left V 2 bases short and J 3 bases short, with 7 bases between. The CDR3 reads CASSYRGHTGELFF. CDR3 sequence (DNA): TGTGCCAGCAGTTACAGGGGACACACCGGGGAGCTGTTTTTT.